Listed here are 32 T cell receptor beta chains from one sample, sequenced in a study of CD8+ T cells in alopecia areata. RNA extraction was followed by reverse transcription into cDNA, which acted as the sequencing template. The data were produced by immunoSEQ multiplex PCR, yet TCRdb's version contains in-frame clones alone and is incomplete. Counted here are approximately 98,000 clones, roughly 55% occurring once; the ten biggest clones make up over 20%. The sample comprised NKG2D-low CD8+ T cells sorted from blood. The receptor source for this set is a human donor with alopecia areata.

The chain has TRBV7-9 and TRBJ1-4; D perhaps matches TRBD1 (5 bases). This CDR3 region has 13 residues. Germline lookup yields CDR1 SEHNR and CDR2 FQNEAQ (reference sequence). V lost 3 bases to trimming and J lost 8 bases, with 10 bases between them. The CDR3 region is CASSFGGAEKLFF. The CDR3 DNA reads TGTGCCAGCAGCTTCGGAGGGGCCGAAAAACTGTTTTTT.

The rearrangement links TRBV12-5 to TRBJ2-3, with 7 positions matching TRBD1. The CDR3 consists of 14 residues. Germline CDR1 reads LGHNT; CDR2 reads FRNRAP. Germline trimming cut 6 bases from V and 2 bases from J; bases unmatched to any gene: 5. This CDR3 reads CASGTGTDTDTQYF. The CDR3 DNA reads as TGTGCTAGTGGCACCGGGACAGACACAGATACGCAGTATTTT. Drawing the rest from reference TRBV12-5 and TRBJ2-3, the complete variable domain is DARVTQTPRHKVTEMGQEVTMRCQPILGHNTVFWYRQTMMQGLELLAYFRNRAPLDDSGMPKDRFSAEMPDATLATLKIQPSEPRDSAVYFCASGTGTDTDTQYFGPGTRLTVL.

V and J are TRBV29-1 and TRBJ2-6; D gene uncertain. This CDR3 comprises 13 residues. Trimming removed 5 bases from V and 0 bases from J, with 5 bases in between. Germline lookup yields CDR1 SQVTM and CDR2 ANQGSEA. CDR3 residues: CSVRSSGANVLTF. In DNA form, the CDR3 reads TGCAGCGTTCGAAGCTCTGGGGCCAACGTCCTGACTTTC.

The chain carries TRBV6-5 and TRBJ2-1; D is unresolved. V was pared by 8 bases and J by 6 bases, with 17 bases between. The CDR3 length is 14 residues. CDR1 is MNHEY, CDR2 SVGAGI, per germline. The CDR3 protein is CASFRSRALNEQFF. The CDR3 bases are TGTGCCAGCTTTCGCTCACGTGCGCTCAATGAGCAGTTCTTC.

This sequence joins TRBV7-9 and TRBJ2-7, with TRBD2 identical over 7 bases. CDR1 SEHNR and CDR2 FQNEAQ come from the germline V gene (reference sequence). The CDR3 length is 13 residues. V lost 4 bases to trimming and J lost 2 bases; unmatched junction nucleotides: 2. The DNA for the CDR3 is TGTGCCAGCAGCTCAGGACTAGCCTACGAGCAGTACTTC. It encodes CASSSGLAYEQYF.

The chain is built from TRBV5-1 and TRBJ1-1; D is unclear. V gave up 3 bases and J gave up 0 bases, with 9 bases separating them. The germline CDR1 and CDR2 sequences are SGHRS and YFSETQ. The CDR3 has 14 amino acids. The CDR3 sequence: CASSSEWLNTEAFF. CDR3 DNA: TGCGCCAGCAGCTCGGAATGGTTGAACACTGAAGCTTTCTTT.

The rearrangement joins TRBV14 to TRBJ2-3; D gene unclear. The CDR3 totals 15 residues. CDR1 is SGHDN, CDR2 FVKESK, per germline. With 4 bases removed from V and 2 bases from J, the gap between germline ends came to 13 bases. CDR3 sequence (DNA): TGTGCCAGCAGCCGTCAGACGGAACTCACAGATACGCAGTATTTT. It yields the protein CASSRQTELTDTQYF.

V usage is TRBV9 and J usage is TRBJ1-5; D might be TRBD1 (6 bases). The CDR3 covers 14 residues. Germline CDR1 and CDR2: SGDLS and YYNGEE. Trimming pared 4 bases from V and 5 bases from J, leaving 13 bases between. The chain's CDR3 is CASSPGQRDQPQHF. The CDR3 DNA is TGTGCCAGCAGCCCGGGACAAAGGGATCAGCCCCAGCATTTT.

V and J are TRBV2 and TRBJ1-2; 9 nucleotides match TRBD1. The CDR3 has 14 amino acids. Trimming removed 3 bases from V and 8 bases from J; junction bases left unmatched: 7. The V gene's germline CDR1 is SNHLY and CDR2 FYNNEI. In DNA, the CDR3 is TGTGCCAGCAGTGACCCGGGACAGGGTTACGGCTACACCTTC. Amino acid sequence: CASSDPGQGYGYTF.

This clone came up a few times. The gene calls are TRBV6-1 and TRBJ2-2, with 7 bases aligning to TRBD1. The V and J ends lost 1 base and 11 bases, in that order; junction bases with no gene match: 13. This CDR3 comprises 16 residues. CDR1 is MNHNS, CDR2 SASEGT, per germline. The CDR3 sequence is CASSEEGHLGTDELFF. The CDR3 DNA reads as TGTGCCAGCAGTGAAGAAGGACACCTGGGGACAGACGAGCTGTTTTTT.

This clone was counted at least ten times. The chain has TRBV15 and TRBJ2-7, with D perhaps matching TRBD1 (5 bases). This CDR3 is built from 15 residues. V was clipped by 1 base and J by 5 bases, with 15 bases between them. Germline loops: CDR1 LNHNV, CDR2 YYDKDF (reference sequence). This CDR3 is CATSRVEGAIHEQYF. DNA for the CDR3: TGTGCCACCAGCAGAGTGGAAGGGGCCATCCACGAGCAGTACTTC.

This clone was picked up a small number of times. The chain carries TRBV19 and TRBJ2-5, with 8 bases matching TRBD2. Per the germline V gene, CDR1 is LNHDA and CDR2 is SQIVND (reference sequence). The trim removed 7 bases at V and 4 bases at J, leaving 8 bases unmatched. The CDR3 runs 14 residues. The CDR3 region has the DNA TGTGCCAGTAACCCAGCGGGAGAGGCAGAGACCCAGTACTTC. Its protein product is CASNPAGEAETQYF.

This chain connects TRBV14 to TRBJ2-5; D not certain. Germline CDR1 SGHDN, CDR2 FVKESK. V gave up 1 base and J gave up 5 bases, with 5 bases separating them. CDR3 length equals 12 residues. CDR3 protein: CASSQVKETQYF. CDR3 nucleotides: TGTGCCAGCAGCCAAGTTAAGGAGACCCAGTACTTC.

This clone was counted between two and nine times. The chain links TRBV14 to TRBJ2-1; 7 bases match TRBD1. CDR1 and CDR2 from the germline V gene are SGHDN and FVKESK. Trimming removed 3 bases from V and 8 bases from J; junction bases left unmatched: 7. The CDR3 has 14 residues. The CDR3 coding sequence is TGTGCCAGCAGCCACCAGACAGGGTGGGATGAGCAGTTCTTC. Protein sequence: CASSHQTGWDEQFF. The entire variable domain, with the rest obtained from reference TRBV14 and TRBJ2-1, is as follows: EAGVTQFPSHSVIEKGQTVTLRCDPISGHDNLYWYRRVMGKEIKFLLHFVKESKQDESGMPNNRFLAERTGGTYSTLKVQPAELEDSGVYFCASSHQTGWDEQFFGPGTRLTVL.

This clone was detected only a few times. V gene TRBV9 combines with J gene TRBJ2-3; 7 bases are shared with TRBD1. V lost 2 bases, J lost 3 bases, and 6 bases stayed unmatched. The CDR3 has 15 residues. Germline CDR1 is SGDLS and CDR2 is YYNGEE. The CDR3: CASSVEGTATDTQYF. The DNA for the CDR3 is TGTGCCAGCAGCGTTGAGGGGACAGCGACAGATACGCAGTATTTT.

DNA for the CDR3: TGCGCCAGCAGCCCCCGAGCGGGAGGGGATCTTGAGCAGTTCTTC. Residues: CASSPRAGGDLEQFF. V usage is TRBV5-1 and J usage is TRBJ2-1; 10 nucleotides align to TRBD2. The CDR3 runs to 15 residues. Germline-derived CDR1 and CDR2 are SGHRS and YFSETQ. V lost 4 bases, J lost 9 bases, and 10 bases stayed unmatched.

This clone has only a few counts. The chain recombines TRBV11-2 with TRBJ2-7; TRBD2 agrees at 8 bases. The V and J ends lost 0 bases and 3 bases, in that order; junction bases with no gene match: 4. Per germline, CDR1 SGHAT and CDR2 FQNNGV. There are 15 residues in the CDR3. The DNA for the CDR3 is TGTGCCAGCAGCTTAGAGGTTAGCGGGGACTACGAGCAGTACTTC. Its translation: CASSLEVSGDYEQYF.

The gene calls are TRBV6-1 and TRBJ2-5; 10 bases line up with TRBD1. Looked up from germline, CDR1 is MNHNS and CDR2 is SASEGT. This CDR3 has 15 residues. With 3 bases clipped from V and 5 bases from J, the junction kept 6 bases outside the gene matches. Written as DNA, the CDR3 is TGTGCCAGCAGTGAGACAGGGGGCCGCGGTGAGACCCAGTACTTC. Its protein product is CASSETGGRGETQYF.

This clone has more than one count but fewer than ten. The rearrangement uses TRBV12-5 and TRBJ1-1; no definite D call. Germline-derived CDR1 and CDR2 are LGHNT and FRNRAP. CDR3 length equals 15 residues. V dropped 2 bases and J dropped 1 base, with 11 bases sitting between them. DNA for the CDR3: TGTGCTAGTGGTTTGAACCCAGGAGCGAACACTGAAGCTTTCTTT. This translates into CASGLNPGANTEAFF.

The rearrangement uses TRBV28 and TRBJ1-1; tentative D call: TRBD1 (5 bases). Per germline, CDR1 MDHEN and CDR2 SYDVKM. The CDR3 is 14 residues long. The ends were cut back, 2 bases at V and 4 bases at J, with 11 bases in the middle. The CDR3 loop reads CASSLDGGGTEAFF. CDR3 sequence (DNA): TGTGCCAGCAGTTTAGATGGGGGAGGCACTGAAGCTTTCTTT.

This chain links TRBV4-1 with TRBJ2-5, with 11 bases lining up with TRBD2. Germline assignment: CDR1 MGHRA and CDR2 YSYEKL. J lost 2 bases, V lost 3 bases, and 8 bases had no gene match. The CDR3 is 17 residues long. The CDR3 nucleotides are TGCGCCAGCAGCCAGCAAATAGCGGGAGGGCTGCAAGAGACCCAGTACTTC. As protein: CASSQQIAGGLQETQYF.

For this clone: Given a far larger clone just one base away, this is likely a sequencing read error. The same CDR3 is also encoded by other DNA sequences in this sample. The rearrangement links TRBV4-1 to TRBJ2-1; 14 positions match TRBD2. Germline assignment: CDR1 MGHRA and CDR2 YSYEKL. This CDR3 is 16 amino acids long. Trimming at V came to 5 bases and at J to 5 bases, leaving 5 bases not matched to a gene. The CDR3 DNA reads TGCGCCAGCAGCGTAACGGGACTAGCGGGAGACAATGAGCAGTTCTTC. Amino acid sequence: CASSVTGLAGDNEQFF.

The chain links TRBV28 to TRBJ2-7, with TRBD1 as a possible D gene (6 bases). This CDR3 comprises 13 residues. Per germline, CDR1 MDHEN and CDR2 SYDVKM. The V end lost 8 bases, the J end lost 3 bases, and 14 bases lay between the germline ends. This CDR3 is CASRRTVSYEQYF. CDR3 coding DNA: TGTGCCAGCCGAAGGACAGTAAGCTACGAGCAGTACTTC.

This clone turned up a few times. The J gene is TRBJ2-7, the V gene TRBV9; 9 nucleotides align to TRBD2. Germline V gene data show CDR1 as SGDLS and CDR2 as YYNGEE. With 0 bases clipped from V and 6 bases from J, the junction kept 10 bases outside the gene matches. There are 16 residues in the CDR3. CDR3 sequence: CASSVGREGLFREQYF. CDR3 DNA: TGTGCCAGCAGCGTAGGGCGGGAGGGCCTCTTTCGCGAGCAGTACTTC.

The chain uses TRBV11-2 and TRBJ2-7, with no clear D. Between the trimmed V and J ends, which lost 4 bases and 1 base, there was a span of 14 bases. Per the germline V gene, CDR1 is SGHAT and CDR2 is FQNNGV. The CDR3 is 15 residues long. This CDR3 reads CASSYRHGTSYEQYF. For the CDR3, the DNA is TGTGCCAGCAGCTATCGACATGGTACGTCCTACGAGCAGTACTTC.

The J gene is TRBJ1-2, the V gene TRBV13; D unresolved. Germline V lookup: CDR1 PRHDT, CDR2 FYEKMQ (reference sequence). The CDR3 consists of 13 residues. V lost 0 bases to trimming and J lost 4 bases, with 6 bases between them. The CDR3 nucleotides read TGTGCCAGCAGCTTAGGGGGAGCCTATGGCTACACCTTC. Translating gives CASSLGGAYGYTF.

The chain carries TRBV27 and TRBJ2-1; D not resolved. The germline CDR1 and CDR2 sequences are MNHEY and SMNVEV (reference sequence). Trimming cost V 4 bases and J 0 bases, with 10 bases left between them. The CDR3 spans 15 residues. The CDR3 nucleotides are TGTGCCAGCAGTTCCCCACCGATCTCCTACAATGAGCAGTTCTTC. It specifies CASSSPPISYNEQFF.

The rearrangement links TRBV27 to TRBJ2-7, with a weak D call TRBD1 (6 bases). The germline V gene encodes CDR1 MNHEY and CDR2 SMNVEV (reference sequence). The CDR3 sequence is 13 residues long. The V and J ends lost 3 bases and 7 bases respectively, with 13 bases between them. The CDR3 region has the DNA TGTGCCAGCAGTTTGGACAGCGCTGTGGAGCAGTACTTC. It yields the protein CASSLDSAVEQYF.

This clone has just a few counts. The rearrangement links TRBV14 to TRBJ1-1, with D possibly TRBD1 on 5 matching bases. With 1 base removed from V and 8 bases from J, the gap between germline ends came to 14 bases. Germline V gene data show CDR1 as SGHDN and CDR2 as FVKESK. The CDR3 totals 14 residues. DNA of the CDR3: TGTGCCAGCAGCCAAGTTTATGGCGGGGCCGAAGCTTTCTTT. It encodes CASSQVYGGAEAFF.

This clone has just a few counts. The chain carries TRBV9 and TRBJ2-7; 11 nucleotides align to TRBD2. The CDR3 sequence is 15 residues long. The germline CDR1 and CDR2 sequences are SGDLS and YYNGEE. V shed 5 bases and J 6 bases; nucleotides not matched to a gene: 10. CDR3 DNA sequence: TGTGCCAGCAGTTTTAGCGGGAGGGCCGGTACCGAGCAGTACTTC. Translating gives CASSFSGRAGTEQYF.

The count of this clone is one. In DNA, the CDR3 is TGTGCCAGCAGCCAAGGGACAGTAATACTCGAGCAGTACTTC. Its protein product is CASSQGTVILEQYF. The chain carries TRBV4-2 and TRBJ2-7; maybe TRBD1 (6 bases). Germline values: CDR1 LGHNA, CDR2 YNFKEQ. V was clipped by 1 base and J by 6 bases, with 13 bases between them. The CDR3 sequence is 14 residues long.

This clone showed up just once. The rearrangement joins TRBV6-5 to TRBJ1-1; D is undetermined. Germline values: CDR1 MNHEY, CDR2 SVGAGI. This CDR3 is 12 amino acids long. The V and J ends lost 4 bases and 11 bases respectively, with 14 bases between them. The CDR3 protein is CASSSPGLDAFF. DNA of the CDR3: TGTGCCAGCAGTTCGCCGGGGTTGGATGCTTTCTTT.